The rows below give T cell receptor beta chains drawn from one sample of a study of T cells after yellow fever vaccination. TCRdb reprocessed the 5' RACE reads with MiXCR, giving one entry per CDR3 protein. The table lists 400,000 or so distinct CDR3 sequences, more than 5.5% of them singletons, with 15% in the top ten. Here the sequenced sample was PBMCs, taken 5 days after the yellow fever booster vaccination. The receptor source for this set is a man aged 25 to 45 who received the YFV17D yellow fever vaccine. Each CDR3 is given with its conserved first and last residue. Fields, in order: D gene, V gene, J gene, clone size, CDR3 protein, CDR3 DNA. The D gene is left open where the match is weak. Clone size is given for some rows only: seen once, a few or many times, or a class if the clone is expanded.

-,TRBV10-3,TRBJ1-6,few,CAIKETFAPNSPLHF,TGTGCCATCAAGGAGACTTTCGCCCCAAATTCACCCCTCCACTTT
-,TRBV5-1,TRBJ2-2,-,CASSLGDALSELFF,TGCGCCAGCAGCTTGGGGGACGCCCTGTCGGAGCTGTTTTTT
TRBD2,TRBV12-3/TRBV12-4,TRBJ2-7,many,CASSLSGTSPEQYF,TGTGCCAGCAGCCTGTCCGGGACTAGCCCCGAGCAGTACTTC
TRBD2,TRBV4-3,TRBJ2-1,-,CASSPGAGERNEQFF,TGCGCCAGCAGCCCTGGAGCGGGAGAGAGGAATGAGCAGTTCTTC
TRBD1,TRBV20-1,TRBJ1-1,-,CSARGQGWDTEAFF,TGCAGTGCTAGAGGACAGGGTTGGGACACTGAAGCTTTCTTT
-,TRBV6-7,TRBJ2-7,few,CASSYGTKTPYEQYF,TGTGCCAGCAGTTATGGGACCAAGACTCCCTACGAGCAGTACTTC
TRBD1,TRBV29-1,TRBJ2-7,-,CSVEGPQGSYEQYF,TGCAGCGTTGAAGGACCACAGGGGTCCTACGAGCAGTACTTC
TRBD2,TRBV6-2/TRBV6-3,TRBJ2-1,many,CASSSYLLAYSYNEQFF,TGTGCCAGCAGTTCCTACCTACTAGCGTACTCCTACAATGAGCAGTTCTTC
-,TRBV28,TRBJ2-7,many,CASSLSGAKVDEQYF,TGTGCCAGCAGTTTATCAGGGGCAAAGGTTGACGAGCAGTACTTC
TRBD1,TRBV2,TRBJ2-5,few,CAIGQGRRETQYF,TGTGCCATCGGACAGGGCCGCCGGGAGACCCAGTACTTC
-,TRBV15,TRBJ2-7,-,CATSREQGYEQYF,TGTGCCACCAGCAGAGAGCAGGGCTACGAGCAGTACTTC
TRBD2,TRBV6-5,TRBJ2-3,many,CASSSLAGGPSDTQYF,TGTGCCAGCAGTTCTCTAGCGGGAGGGCCATCGGATACGCAGTATTTT
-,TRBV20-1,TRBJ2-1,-,CSAGIGTNSYNEQFF,TGCAGTGCCGGGATAGGGACGAACTCCTACAATGAGCAGTTCTTC
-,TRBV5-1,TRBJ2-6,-,CASSTLPGANVLTF,TGCGCCAGCAGCACGCTGCCTGGGGCCAACGTCCTGACTTTC
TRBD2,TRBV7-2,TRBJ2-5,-,CASSSRLAGGLGETQYF,TGTGCCAGCAGCTCGCGACTAGCGGGAGGTTTAGGGGAGACCCAGTACTTC
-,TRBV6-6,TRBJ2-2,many,CASRNLWELFF,TGTGCCAGCAGGAACCTCTGGGAGCTGTTTTTT
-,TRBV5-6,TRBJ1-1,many,CASSLMGGANTEAFF,TGTGCCAGCAGCTTGATGGGAGGGGCCAACACTGAAGCTTTCTTT
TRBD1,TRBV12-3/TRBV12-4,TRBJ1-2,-,CASQDRDGYTF,TGTGCCAGCCAGGACAGGGACGGCTACACCTTC
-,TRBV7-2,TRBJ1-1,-,CASSLSLGEATEAFF,TGTGCCAGCAGCTTAAGCCTTGGGGAGGCTACTGAAGCTTTCTTT
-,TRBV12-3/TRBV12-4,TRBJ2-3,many,CASSLGGINTDTQYF,TGTGCCAGCAGCCTCGGAGGCATTAACACAGATACGCAGTATTTT
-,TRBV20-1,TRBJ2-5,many,CSARDQQTQYF,TGCAGTGCTAGAGATCAGCAGACCCAGTACTTC
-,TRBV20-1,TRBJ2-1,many,CSAPITHLDEQFF,TGCAGTGCTCCGATCACCCACCTGGATGAGCAGTTCTTC
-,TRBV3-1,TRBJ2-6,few,CASSQSPSTGSGANVLTF,TGTGCCAGCAGCCAAAGTCCCAGTACGGGCTCTGGGGCCAACGTCCTGACTTTC
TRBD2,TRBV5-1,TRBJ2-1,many,CASSLGSGSSYNEQFF,TGCGCCAGCAGCTTGGGTAGCGGGAGCTCCTACAATGAGCAGTTCTTC
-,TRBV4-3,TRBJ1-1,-,CASSQVGLATEAFF,TGCGCCAGCAGCCAAGTGGGGTTGGCCACTGAAGCTTTCTTT
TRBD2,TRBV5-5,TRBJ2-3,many,CASTPLAGSSAPTQYF,TGTGCCAGCACCCCTTTAGCGGGATCCTCCGCCCCTACGCAGTATTTT
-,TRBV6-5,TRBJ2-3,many,CATTTPYTQYF,TGTGCCACCACAACACCCTATACGCAGTATTTT
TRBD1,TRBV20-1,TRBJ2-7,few,CSIPTGSSYEQYF,TGCAGTATCCCGACAGGGAGCTCCTACGAGCAGTACTTC
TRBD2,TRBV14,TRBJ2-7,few,CASSSGRVGGEQYF,TGTGCCAGCAGCAGCGGGAGAGTGGGGGGCGAGCAGTACTTC
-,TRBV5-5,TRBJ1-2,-,CASSLEGRGYTF,TGTGCCAGCAGCTTGGAAGGTCGGGGCTACACCTTC
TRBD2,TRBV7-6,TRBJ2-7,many,CASSHGLAGVHEQYF,TGTGCCAGCAGCCACGGACTAGCGGGAGTTCACGAGCAGTACTTC
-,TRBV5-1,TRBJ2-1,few,CASSVEGSRYNEQFF,TGCGCCAGCAGCGTGGAGGGGTCGAGGTACAATGAGCAGTTCTTC
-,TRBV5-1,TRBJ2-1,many,CASSLEIQRAEQFF,TGCGCCAGCAGCTTGGAAATTCAGCGCGCCGAGCAGTTCTTC
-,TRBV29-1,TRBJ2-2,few,CSVVPATGELFF,TGCAGCGTTGTGCCAGCGACCGGGGAGCTGTTTTTT
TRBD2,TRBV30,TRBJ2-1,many,CAWKTRMAGGYNEQFF,TGTGCCTGGAAAACGCGGATGGCGGGAGGTTACAATGAGCAGTTCTTC
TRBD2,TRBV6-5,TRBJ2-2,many,CASSSIGLAGDTGELFF,TGTGCCAGCAGTTCTATTGGACTAGCGGGAGACACCGGGGAGCTGTTTTTT
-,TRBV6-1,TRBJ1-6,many,CAHQKASPLHF,TGTGCCCATCAAAAAGCTTCACCCCTCCACTTT
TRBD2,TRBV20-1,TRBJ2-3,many,CSAMGLAGGGTDTQYF,TGCAGTGCTATGGGTCTAGCGGGGGGGGGCACAGATACGCAGTATTTT
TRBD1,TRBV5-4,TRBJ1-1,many,CASSLQDRPNTEAFF,TGTGCCAGCAGCTTGCAGGACAGGCCAAACACTGAAGCTTTCTTT
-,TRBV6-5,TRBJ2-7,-,CASSYSNRADYEQYF,TGTGCCAGCAGTTACTCGAACAGAGCGGACTACGAGCAGTACTTC